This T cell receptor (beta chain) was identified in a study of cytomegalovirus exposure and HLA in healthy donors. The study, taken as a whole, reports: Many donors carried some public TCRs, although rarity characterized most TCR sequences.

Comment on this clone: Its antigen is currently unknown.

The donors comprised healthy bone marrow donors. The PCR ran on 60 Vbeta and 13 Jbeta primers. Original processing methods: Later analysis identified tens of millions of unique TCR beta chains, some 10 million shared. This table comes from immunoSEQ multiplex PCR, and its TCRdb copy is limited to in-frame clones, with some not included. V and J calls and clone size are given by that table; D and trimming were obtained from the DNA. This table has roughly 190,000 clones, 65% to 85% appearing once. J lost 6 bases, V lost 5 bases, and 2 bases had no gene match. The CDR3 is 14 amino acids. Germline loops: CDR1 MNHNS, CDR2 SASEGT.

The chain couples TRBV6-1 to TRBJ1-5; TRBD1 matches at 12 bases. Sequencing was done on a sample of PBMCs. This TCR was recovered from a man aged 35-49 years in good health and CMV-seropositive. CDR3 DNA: TGTGCCAGCAGTCGGGACAGGGGGCCTCAGCCCCAGCATTTT. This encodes CASSRDRGPQPQHF.